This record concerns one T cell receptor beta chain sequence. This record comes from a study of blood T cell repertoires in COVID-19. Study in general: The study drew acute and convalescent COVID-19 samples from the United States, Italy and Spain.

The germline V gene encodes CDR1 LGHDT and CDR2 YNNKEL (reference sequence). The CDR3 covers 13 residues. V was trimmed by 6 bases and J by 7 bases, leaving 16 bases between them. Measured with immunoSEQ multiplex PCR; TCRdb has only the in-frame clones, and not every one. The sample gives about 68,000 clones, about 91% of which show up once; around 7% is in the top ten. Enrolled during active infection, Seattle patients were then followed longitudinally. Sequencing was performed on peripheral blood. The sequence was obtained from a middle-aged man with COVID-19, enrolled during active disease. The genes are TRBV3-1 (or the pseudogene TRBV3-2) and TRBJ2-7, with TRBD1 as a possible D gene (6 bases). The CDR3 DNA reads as TGTGCCAGCAGAGGGGAGACAGGCCAGGAGCAGTACTTC. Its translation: CASRGETGQEQYF.